The following is a T cell receptor beta chain sequence with its context. This sample is drawn from a study of cytomegalovirus exposure and HLA in healthy donors. A multiplex PCR was run with 60 Vbeta primers and 13 Jbeta primers. Generated by immunoSEQ multiplex PCR, the TCRdb table keeps only in-frame clones and is missing some. The sample yields roughly 190,000 clones, roughly 77% seen once. The TCR sequence derives from a woman aged 25 to 45 in good health and CMV-seropositive. Sequenced input: PBMCs.

The CDR3 sequence: CASSTGTGLAKNIQYF. CDR3 nucleotides: TGTGCCAGCAGCACCGGGACAGGATTAGCCAAAAACATTCAGTACTTC. V and J are TRBV5-8 and TRBJ2-4, with 8 positions matching TRBD1. V lost 4 bases and J lost 0; bases outside the gene matches: 6. Germline values: CDR1 SGHTS, CDR2 YDEGEE. The CDR3 is made up of 16 amino acids.